This T cell receptor beta chain comes out of a study of identical twins' blood T cells. The CDR3 contains 12 residues. V was trimmed by 2 bases and J by 6 bases, leaving 6 bases between them. Germline V gives CDR1 SGHDT, CDR2 YYEEEE. This clonotype was observed a handful of times. Each CDR3 protein gets one entry after TCRdb re-called the 5' RACE reads with MiXCR. The table has 400,000 or so distinct CDR3 sequences, 25% to 35% seen once. The chain has TRBV5-6 and TRBJ1-5; no clear D. Sequencing was done on a sample of PBMCs. This clonotype was sampled from a woman between 18 and 55 years old in good health. In nucleotides, the CDR3 is TGTGCCAGCAGCTTTGCCGGTCAGCCCCAGCATTTT. Its protein is CASSFAGQPQHF.